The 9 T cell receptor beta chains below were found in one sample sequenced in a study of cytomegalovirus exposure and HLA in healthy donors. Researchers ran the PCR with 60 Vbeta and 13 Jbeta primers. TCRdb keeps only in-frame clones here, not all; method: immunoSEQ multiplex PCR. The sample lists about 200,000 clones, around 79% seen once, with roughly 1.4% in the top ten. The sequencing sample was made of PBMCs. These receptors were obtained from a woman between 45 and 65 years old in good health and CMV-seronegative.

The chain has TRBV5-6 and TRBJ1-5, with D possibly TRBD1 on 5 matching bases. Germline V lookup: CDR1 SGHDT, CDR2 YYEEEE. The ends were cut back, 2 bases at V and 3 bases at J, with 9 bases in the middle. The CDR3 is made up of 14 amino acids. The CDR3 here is CASSFSGFNQPQHF. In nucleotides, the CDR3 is TGTGCCAGCAGCTTTTCAGGGTTCAATCAGCCCCAGCATTTT. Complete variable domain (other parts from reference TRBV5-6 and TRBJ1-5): DAGVTQSPTHLIKTRGQQVTLRCSPKSGHDTVSWYQQALGQGPQFIFQYYEEEERQRGNFPDRFSGHQFPNYSSELNVNALLLGDSALYLCASSFSGFNQPQHFGDGTRLSIL.

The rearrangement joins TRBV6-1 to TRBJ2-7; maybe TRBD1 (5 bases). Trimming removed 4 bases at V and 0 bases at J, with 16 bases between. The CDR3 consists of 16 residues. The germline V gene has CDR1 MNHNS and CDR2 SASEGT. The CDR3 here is CASSADRQLRSYEQYF. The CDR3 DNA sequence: TGTGCCAGCAGTGCTGACCGACAGCTCCGCTCCTACGAGCAGTACTTC.

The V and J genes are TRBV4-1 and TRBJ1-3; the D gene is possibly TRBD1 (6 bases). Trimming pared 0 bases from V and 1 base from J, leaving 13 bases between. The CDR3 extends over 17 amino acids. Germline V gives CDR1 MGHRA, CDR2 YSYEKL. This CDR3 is CASSQDSSGQSGNTIYF. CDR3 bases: TGCGCCAGCAGCCAAGACTCGTCCGGACAGTCTGGAAACACCATATATTTT.

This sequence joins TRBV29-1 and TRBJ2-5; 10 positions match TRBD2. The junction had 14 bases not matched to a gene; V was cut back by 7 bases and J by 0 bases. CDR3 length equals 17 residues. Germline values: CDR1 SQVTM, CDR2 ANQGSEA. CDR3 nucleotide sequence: TGCAGCGGAGTTCTAGCGGGAGCGATATGGAACCAAGAGACCCAGTACTTC. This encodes CSGVLAGAIWNQETQYF.

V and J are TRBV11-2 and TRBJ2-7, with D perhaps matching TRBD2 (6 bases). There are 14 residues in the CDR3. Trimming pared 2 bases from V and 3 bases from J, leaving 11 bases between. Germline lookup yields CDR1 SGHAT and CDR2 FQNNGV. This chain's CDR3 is CASSLPGLIYEQYF. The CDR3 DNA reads TGTGCCAGCAGCTTACCGGGACTTATCTACGAGCAGTACTTC.

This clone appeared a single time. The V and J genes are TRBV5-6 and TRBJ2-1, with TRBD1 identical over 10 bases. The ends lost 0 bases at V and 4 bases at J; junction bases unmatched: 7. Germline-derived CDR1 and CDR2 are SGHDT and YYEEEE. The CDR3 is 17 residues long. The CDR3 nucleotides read TGTGCCAGCAGCTTGGAACTCGGGACAGGGGTATACAATGAGCAGTTCTTC. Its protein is CASSLELGTGVYNEQFF.

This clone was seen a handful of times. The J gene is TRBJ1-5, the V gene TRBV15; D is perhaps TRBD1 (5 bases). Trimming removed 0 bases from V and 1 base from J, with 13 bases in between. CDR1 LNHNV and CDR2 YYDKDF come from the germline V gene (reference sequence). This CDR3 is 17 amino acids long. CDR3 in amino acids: CATSRDPPGLSNQPQHF. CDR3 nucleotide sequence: TGTGCCACCAGCAGAGATCCCCCGGGACTCAGCAATCAGCCCCAGCATTTT.

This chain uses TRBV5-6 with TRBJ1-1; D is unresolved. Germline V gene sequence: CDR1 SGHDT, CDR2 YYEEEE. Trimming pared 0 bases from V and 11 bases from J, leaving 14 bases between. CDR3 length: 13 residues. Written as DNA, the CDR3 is TGTGCCAGCAGCTTGGTCCTGGGGAGTGAGGCTTTCTTT. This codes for CASSLVLGSEAFF.

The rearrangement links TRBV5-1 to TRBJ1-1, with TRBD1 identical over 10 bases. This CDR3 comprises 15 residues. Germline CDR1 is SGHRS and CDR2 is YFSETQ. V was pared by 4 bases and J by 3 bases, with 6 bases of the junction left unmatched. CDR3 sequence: CASSAPDRGDTEAFF. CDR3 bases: TGCGCCAGCAGCGCGCCGGACAGGGGGGACACTGAAGCTTTCTTT.